Shown below are 18 T cell receptor beta chains from a single sample sequenced in a study of blood T cell repertoires in COVID-19 (dated by TCRdb to about 2020). Receptor libraries were prepared by the immunoSEQ multiplex PCR assay. TCRdb carries this immuneACCESS record with in-frame sequences only. Its versions omit some clonotypes, under half of them owing to an unresolved V gene in the studies checked, with the rest unexplained. The sample table shows about 170,000 clones, and about four fifths are seen once. The ten largest account for about 2% of the sample. What was sequenced was peripheral blood. These receptors all stem from an elderly woman with acute or convalescent COVID-19.

The J gene is TRBJ1-3, the V gene TRBV9; D uncertain. The V gene's germline CDR1 is SGDLS and CDR2 YYNGEE. V lost 0 bases and J 4 bases, leaving 5 bases between the germline ends. The length of the CDR3 is 13 residues. CDR3 bases: TGTGCCAGCAGCGTAGAGGAGGGAAACACCATATATTTT. This gives the protein CASSVEEGNTIYF.

This chain links TRBV18 with TRBJ1-1; 7 nucleotides match TRBD1. CDR3 length equals 17 residues. Trimming cost V 3 bases and J 1 base; bases outside gene matches: 11. Germline CDR1 is KGHSH and CDR2 is LQKENI. This chain's CDR3 is CASSPTSMGQSNTEAFF. Written as DNA, the CDR3 is TGTGCCAGCTCACCGACTTCGATGGGACAGTCGAACACTGAAGCTTTCTTT.

The chain is built from TRBV9 and TRBJ2-2; TRBD2 aligns across 9 bases. The CDR3 has 16 residues. The J segment lost 8 bases and the V segment lost 0 bases, leaving 8 bases of the junction unmatched. Germline assignment: CDR1 SGDLS and CDR2 YYNGEE. The CDR3 sequence is CASSVEGGRARGELFF. CDR3 nucleotide sequence: TGTGCCAGCAGCGTAGAAGGCGGGAGGGCCCGAGGGGAGCTGTTTTTT. The full variable domain, in which reference TRBV9 and TRBJ2-2 provide the parts outside the CDR3, is DSGVTQTPKHLITATGQRVTLRCSPRSGDLSVYWYQQSLDQGLQFLIQYYNGEERAKGNILERFSAQQFPDLHSELNLSSLELGDSALYFCASSVEGGRARGELFFGEGSRLTVL.

This clone was counted only a few times. The J gene is TRBJ2-5, the V gene TRBV21-1; TRBD1, the D gene given by the table, was not confirmed from the DNA. TRBV21-1 constitutes a pseudogene. This CDR3 is built from 13 residues. The CDR3 here is CASSKTTERTQYF. The CDR3 coding sequence is TGTGCCAGCAGCAAAACGACAGAAAGGACCCAGTACTTC.

V is TRBV6-6 and J is TRBJ1-1; 7 nucleotides align to TRBD1. Germline V CDR1 and CDR2: MNHNY, SVGAGI (reference sequence). The CDR3 is made up of 14 amino acids. With V trimmed by 5 bases and J by 5 bases, 8 bases remained unmatched. CDR3 protein: CASSAGQLRTEAFF. The DNA of the CDR3 is TGTGCCAGCAGTGCGGGACAGTTGAGGACTGAAGCTTTCTTT.

The gene calls are TRBV5-1 and TRBJ1-4, with D possibly matching TRBD1 (6 bases). Per the germline V gene, CDR1 is SGHRS and CDR2 is YFSETQ. This CDR3 contains 12 residues. V gave up 2 bases and J gave up 14 bases, with 13 bases separating them. The DNA of the CDR3 is TGCGCCAGCAGCTTAGAGGGGGAGCGGCTGTTTTTT. Encoded protein: CASSLEGERLFF.

This chain uses TRBV6-1 with TRBJ2-3; 7 bases are shared with TRBD1. The CDR3 consists of 15 residues. Trimming removed 2 bases from V and 1 base from J; junction bases left unmatched: 3. The germline gives CDR1 MNHNS, CDR2 SASEGT. The CDR3 protein is CASSEQGVGTDTQYF. CDR3 nucleotides: TGTGCCAGCAGTGAACAGGGGGTAGGCACAGATACGCAGTATTTT.

This chain connects TRBV5-1 to TRBJ2-5; TRBD1 matches at 9 bases. CDR1 SGHRS and CDR2 YFSETQ come from the germline V gene. V shed 2 bases, J shed 2 bases, and the junction held 4 bases outside the gene matches. The CDR3 runs 15 residues. CDR3 protein: CASSLGQGLQETQYF. CDR3 bases: TGCGCCAGCAGCTTAGGACAGGGGCTACAAGAGACCCAGTACTTC.

This chain joins TRBV25-1 and TRBJ1-5; 8 bases agree with TRBD1. In germline, CDR1 is MGHDK, CDR2 SYGVNS. V shed 4 bases, J shed 6 bases, and the junction held 5 bases outside the gene matches. The CDR3 runs to 14 residues. CDR3 amino acids: CASSVQGASQPQHF. The CDR3 DNA follows: TGTGCCAGCAGTGTCCAGGGGGCGAGTCAGCCCCAGCATTTT. Based on the CDR3 plus reference TRBV25-1 and TRBJ1-5, the full variable domain is EADIYQTPRYLVIGTGKKITLECSQTMGHDKMYWYQQDPGMELHLIHYSYGVNSTEKGDLSSESTVSRIRTEHFPLTLESARPSHTSQYLCASSVQGASQPQHFGDGTRLSIL.

The chain combines TRBV28 with TRBJ1-6; 8 positions match TRBD1. This CDR3 is built from 14 residues. J was trimmed by 7 bases and V by 5 bases; bases with no gene match: 4. Germline loops: CDR1 MDHEN, CDR2 SYDVKM. DNA for the CDR3: TGTGCCAGCAGTGGACAGGGAAAAAATTCACCCCTCCACTTT. Protein sequence: CASSGQGKNSPLHF.

The genes are TRBV19 and TRBJ2-1; 12 nucleotides align to TRBD2. This CDR3 is 16 amino acids long. The V gene's germline CDR1 is LNHDA and CDR2 SQIVND (reference sequence). Trimming took 7 bases from V and 2 from J; bases not matched to a gene: 6. DNA for the CDR3: TGTGCCAGTACCTGGGGACTAGCGGGTGCCTACAATGAGCAGTTCTTC. Its translation is CASTWGLAGAYNEQFF.

The V and J genes are TRBV30 and TRBJ1-3, with no clear D. Trimming left V 5 bases short and J 0 bases short, with 8 bases between. In germline, CDR1 is GTSNPN, CDR2 SVGIG (reference sequence). There are 13 residues in the CDR3. The CDR3 nucleotides are TGTGCCTGGGTCTCGTACTCTGGAAACACCATATATTTT. Protein sequence: CAWVSYSGNTIYF.

This CDR3 reads CATHTQGDSNQPQHF. The DNA for the CDR3 is TGTGCCACCCACACACAGGGTGATAGCAATCAGCCCCAGCATTTT. The chain uses TRBV6-5 and TRBJ1-5; tentatively, D is TRBD1 (6 bases). Trimming stripped 10 bases from V and 0 bases from J, with 16 bases between. CDR3 length: 15 amino acids. From germline, CDR1 is MNHEY and CDR2 SVGAGI.

This chain uses TRBV18 with TRBJ2-2; TRBD1 is a possible D gene (5 bases). In germline, CDR1 is KGHSH, CDR2 LQKENI. The length of the CDR3 is 15 residues. V was trimmed by 5 bases and J by 1 base, leaving 11 bases between them. The CDR3, as DNA: TGTGCCAGCTCATCGCTCAGGGAGAACACCGGGGAGCTGTTTTTT. Amino acids: CASSSLRENTGELFF.

The chain is built from TRBV10-3 and TRBJ1-1, with D possibly TRBD1 on 5 matching bases. This CDR3 is 13 amino acids long. V lost 9 bases to trimming and J lost 0 bases, with 11 bases between them. Germline-derived CDR1 and CDR2 are ENHRY and SYGVKD. CDR3 DNA: TGTGCCATAACAGGACGGATGAACACTGAAGCTTTCTTT. Translating gives CAITGRMNTEAFF.

CDR3 nucleotides: TGTGCCAGCAGACCCGTGGGCGGGGCGGGAGCTTTCTTT. Translated: CASRPVGGAGAFF. The V call is TRBV3-1 (or the pseudogene TRBV3-2), the J call TRBJ1-1, with a tentative D call TRBD1 (5 bases). The CDR3 runs 13 residues. The V and J ends lost 6 bases and 10 bases respectively, with 18 bases between them. Germline CDR1 is LGHDT and CDR2 is YNNKEL (reference sequence).

The chain has TRBV5-4 and TRBJ2-3; a weak D match, TRBD2 (6 bases). V lost 2 bases and J 0 bases, leaving 10 bases between the germline ends. From germline, CDR1 is SGHNT and CDR2 YYREEE (reference sequence). The CDR3 consists of 15 residues. CDR3 in DNA: TGTGCCAGCAGCTTATTAGCGGTTAGCACAGATACGCAGTATTTT. Translation gives CASSLLAVSTDTQYF.

The CDR3 reads CASSVSGQGHVNTEAFF. The CDR3 coding sequence is TGTGCCAGCAGCGTATCGGGACAGGGGCATGTTAACACTGAAGCTTTCTTT. This chain joins TRBV9 and TRBJ1-1, with 10 bases matching TRBD1. Germline V gene sequence: CDR1 SGDLS, CDR2 YYNGEE. V lost 1 base to trimming and J lost 2 bases; unmatched junction nucleotides: 8. The CDR3 spans 17 residues.